Included here is one T cell receptor beta chain sequence, with context. As yet, its antigen is unknown. The CDR3 consists of 13 residues. V was shortened by 8 bases and J by 2 bases, with 10 bases between the two germline ends. Germline V CDR1 and CDR2: WNHNN, SYGVQD (reference sequence). The investigators amplified TCR beta CDR3 regions from RNA transcripts. During a first-round RT-PCR of the TCR CDR3, the HTBI primer set was used. Using its own MiXCR run on the multiplex PCR reads, TCRdb lists one record per CDR3 protein. The repertoire has 660,000 or so distinct CDR3 sequences, less than 25% of them found once; the top ten carry 34%. The study based diagnoses on clinical symptoms, serum thyroxine and TRAb, thyroid ultrasound and orbital computed tomography. These data belong to a study of T cells in Graves' hyperthyroidism and ophthalmopathy. Study-wide results and caveats: Ophthalmopathy could be told apart from stable hyperthyroidism with a 13 V-J model.

Sequencing was performed on blood. The chain uses TRBV10-1 and TRBJ1-3; D not certain. The clonotype originates from a man aged 25-45 years with Graves' ophthalmopathy. The CDR3 bases are TGCGCCAGCTCTCGATCTACTGGAAACACCATATATTTT. It codes for CASSRSTGNTIYF.